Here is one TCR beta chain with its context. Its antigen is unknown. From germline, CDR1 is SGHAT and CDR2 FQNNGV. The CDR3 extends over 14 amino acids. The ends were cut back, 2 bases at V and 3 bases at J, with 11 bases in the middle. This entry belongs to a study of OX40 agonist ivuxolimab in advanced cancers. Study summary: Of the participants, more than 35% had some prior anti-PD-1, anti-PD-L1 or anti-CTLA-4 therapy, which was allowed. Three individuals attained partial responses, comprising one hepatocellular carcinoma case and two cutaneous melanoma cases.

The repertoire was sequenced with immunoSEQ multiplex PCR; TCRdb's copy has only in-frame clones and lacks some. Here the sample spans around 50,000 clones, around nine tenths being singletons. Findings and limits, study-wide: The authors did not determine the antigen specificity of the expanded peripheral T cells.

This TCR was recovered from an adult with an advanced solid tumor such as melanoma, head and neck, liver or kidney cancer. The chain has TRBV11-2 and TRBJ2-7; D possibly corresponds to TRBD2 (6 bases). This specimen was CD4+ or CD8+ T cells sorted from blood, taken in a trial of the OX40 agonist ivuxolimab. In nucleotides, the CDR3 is TGTGCCAGCAGCTTATTAGCGGAGCGCTACGAGCAGTACTTC. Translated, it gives CASSLLAERYEQYF. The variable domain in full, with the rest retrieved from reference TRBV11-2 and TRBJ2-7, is EAGVAQSPRYKIIEKRQSVAFWCNPISGHATLYWYQQILGQGPKLLIQFQNNGVVDDSQLPKDRFSAERLKGVDSTLKIQPAKLEDSAVYLCASSLLAERYEQYFGPGTRLTVT.